The clone carrying this T cell receptor beta chain was observed many times. Its antigen is still unknown. Between the trimmed V and J ends, which lost 5 bases and 0 bases, there was a span of 12 bases. Per germline, CDR1 MNHEY and CDR2 SVGAGI. There are 15 residues in the CDR3. The TCR library protocol was used to attach unique molecular identifiers. These identifiers were attached to individual cDNA molecules. MiXCR was run by TCRdb on the 5' RACE reads, yielding one entry per CDR3 protein. The sample records roughly 56,000 distinct CDR3 sequences, approximately 10% being singletons. This sample is part of a study of early T cells in non-severe SARS-CoV-2 infection. General study points: The study's VDJdb matching favored anti-spike CD8 responses and missed private and CD4 specificities.

The chain employs TRBV6-5 and TRBJ2-3, with a tentative D call TRBD2 (6 bases). This clonotype was sampled from an adult who was a healthcare worker with PCR-confirmed SARS-CoV-2 infection or an uninfected control (not recorded which). Sequences were obtained from whole blood. Written as DNA, the CDR3 is TGTGCCAGCAGTCGGGGACTTGGTAGCACAGATACGCAGTATTTT. This encodes CASSRGLGSTDTQYF.